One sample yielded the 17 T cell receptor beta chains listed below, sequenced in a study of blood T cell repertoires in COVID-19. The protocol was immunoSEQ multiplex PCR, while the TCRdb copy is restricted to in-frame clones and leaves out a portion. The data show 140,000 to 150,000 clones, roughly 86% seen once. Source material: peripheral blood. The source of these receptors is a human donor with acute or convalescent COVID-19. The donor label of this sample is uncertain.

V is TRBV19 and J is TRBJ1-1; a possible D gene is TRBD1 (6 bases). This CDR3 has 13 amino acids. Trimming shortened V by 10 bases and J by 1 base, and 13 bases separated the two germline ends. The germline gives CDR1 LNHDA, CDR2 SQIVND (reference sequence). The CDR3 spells CATRGQTNTEAFF. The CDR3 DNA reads TGTGCCACCCGAGGACAGACGAACACTGAAGCTTTCTTT.

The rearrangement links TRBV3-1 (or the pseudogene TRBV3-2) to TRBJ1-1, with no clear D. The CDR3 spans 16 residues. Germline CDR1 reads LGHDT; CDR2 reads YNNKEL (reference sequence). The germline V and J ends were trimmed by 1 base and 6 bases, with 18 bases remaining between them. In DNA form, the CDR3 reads TGTGCCAGCAGCCAAGGACGCGGGAGGGATAGGGCTGAAGCTTTCTTT. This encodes CASSQGRGRDRAEAFF.

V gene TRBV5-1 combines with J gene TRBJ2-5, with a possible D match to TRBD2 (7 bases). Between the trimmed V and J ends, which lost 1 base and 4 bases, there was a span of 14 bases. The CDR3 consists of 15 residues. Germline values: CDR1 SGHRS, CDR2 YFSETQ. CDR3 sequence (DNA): TGCGCCAGCAGCTTGTTCACAGGGAGGGTAGAGACCCAGTACTTC. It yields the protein CASSLFTGRVETQYF.

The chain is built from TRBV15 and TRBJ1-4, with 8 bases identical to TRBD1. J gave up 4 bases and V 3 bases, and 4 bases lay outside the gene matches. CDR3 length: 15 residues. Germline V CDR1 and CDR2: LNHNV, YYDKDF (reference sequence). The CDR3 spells CATSRQGAGNEKLFF. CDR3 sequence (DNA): TGTGCCACCAGCAGGCAGGGGGCCGGTAATGAAAAACTGTTTTTT.

The CDR3 protein is CASSLDRESTEAFF. DNA of the CDR3: TGTGCCAGCAGCTTGGACAGGGAGAGCACTGAAGCTTTCTTT. The chain joins TRBV5-5 to TRBJ1-1; D possibly corresponds to TRBD1 (6 bases). V was pared by 0 bases and J by 4 bases, with 10 bases between. Germline V lookup: CDR1 SGHKS, CDR2 YYEKEE (reference sequence). CDR3 length: 14 amino acids.

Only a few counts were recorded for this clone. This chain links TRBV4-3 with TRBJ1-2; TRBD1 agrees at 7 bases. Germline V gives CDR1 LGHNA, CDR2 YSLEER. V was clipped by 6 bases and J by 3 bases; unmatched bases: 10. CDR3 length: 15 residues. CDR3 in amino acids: CASREFDRADYGYTF. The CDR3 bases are TGCGCCAGCAGGGAGTTCGACAGGGCGGACTATGGCTACACCTTC.

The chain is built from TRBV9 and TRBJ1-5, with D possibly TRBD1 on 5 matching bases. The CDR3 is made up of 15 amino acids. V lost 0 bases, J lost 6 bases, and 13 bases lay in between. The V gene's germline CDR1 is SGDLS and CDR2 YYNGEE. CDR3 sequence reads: CASSVGTGVAQPQHF. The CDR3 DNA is TGTGCCAGCAGCGTAGGGACGGGGGTAGCTCAGCCCCAGCATTTT.

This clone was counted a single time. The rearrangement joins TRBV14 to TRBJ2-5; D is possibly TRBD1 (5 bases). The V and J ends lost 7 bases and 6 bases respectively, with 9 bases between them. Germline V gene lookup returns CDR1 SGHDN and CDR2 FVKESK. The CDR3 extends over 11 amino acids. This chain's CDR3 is CASTGQKTQYF. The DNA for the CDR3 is TGTGCCAGCACAGGGCAAAAGACCCAGTACTTC.

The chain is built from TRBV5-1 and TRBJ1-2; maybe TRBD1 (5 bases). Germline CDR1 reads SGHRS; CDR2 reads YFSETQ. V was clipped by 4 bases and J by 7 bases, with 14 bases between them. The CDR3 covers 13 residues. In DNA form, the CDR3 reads TGCGCCAGCAGCCCGGAGACAAGGGGTGGCTACACCTTC. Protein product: CASSPETRGGYTF.

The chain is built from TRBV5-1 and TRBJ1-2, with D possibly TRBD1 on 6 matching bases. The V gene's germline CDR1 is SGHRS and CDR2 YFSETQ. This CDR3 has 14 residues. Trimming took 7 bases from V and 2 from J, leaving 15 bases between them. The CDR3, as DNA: TGCGCCAGCCGTTCAAACACAGGGAACTATGGCTACACCTTC. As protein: CASRSNTGNYGYTF.

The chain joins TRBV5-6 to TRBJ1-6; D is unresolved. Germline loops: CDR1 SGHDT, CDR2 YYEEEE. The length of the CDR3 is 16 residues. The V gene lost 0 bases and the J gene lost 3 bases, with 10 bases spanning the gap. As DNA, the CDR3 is TGTGCCAGCAGCTTGGTACTAGGCAACTATAATTCACCCCTCCACTTT. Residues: CASSLVLGNYNSPLHF.

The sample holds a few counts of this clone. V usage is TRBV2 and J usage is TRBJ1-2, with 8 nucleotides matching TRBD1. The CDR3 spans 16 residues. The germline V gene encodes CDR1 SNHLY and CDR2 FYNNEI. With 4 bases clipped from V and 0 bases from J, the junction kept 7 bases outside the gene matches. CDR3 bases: TGTGCCAGCAGTGGGGGGACAGGCCCCGCTAACTATGGCTACACCTTC. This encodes CASSGGTGPANYGYTF. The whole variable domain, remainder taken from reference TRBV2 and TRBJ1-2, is EPEVTQTPSHQVTQMGQEVILRCVPISNHLYFYWYRQILGQKVEFLVSFYNNEISEKSEIFDDQFSVERPDGSNFTLKIRSTKLEDSAMYFCASSGGTGPANYGYTFGSGTRLTVV.

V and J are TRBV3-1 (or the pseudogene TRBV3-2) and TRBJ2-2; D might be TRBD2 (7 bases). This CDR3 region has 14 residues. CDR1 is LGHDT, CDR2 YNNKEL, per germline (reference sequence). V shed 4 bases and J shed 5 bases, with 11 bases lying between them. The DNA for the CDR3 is TGTGCCAGCAGCCGAAGGGGGGGGACCGGGGAGCTGTTTTTT. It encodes CASSRRGGTGELFF.

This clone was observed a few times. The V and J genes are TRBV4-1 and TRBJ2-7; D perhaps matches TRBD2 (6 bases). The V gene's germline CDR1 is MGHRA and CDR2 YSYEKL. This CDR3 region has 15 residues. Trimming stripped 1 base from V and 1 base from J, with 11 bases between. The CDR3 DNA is TGCGCCAGCAGCCAAGGCACCGCGGGATCCTACGAGCAGTACTTC. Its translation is CASSQGTAGSYEQYF.

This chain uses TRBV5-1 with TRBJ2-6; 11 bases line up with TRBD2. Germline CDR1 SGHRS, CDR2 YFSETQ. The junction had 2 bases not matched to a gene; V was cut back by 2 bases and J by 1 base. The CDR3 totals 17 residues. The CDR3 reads CASSLRLAGSGANVLTF. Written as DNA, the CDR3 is TGCGCCAGCAGCTTAAGACTAGCGGGGTCTGGGGCCAACGTCCTGACTTTC.

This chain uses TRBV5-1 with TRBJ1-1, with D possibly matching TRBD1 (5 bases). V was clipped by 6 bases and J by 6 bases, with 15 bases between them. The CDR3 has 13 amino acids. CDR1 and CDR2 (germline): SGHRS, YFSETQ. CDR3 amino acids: CASNPAGVSEAFF. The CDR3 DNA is TGCGCCAGCAACCCCGCGGGGGTCTCTGAAGCTTTCTTT.

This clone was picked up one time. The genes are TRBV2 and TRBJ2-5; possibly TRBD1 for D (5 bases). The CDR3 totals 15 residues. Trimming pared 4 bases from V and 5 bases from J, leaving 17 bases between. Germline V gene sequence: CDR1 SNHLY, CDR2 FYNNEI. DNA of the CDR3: TGTGCCAGCAGTGCACTCTTACTGGGGCGGGAGACCCAGTACTTC. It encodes CASSALLLGRETQYF.